This TCR beta chain was recovered during a study of cytotoxic CD8 clonotypes in ibrutinib-treated CLL. Turning to the study itself: IGHV unmutated 17 to 18; relapsed/refractory some ten; treatment-naive about 14. Notes on the study in general: A rise in clonality was seen at ibrutinib response, and a fall back toward baseline was seen at progression.

A note on this clone: Its antigen remains unknown.

The CDR3 covers 14 residues. Trimming took 7 bases from V and 0 from J, leaving 10 bases between them. The V gene's germline CDR1 is MNHNS and CDR2 SASEGT. Sequenced by immunoSEQ multiplex PCR; TCRdb stores in-frame clones only, minus some. The sample records some 84,000 clones, around 84% being singletons. Sequences were derived from PBMCs, sampled before ibrutinib treatment. This TCR derives from a human donor with chronic lymphocytic leukemia. The chain couples TRBV6-1 to TRBJ2-1; D is ambiguous. The CDR3 reads CASKRGSSYNEQFF. In nucleotides, the CDR3 is TGTGCCAGCAAACGCGGAAGCTCCTACAATGAGCAGTTCTTC.